One sample yielded the 8 T cell receptor beta chains listed below, sequenced in a study of T cell responses to AZD1222 COVID-19 vaccine. Clones were read by immunoSEQ multiplex PCR, and TCRdb kept only the in-frame ones, dropping some. The profile shows around 100,000 clones, 86% of them singletons. The sample here was peripheral blood, taken 28 days after the second dose of the MenACWY control vaccine. Every receptor here comes from an adult who received the MenACWY meningococcal vaccine as a control.

The V call is TRBV5-4, the J call TRBJ1-3; TRBD1 agrees at 9 bases. The V gene end was trimmed by 4 bases and the J gene end by 2 bases; junction bases not matched to a gene: 10. The CDR3 is 17 residues long. Germline V gene data show CDR1 as SGHNT and CDR2 as YYREEE (reference sequence). CDR3 bases: TGTGCCAGCAGCCGTTACATTGGACAGGGGACTGGAAACACCATATATTTT. Protein sequence: CASSRYIGQGTGNTIYF.

The chain carries TRBV4-3 and TRBJ2-7; D unclear. Germline assignment: CDR1 LGHNA and CDR2 YSLEER. CDR3 length: 16 residues. The V end was cut by 0 bases, the J end by 5 bases, with 17 bases between. The CDR3 sequence: CASSQEARMGSNEQYF. The CDR3 DNA sequence: TGCGCCAGCAGCCAAGAAGCCAGAATGGGAAGCAACGAGCAGTACTTC.

V gene TRBV5-8 combines with J gene TRBJ1-5; D is possibly TRBD1 (6 bases). The CDR3 is 16 residues long. Looked up from germline, CDR1 is SGHTS and CDR2 is YDEGEE. The germline V and J ends were trimmed by 0 bases and 4 bases, with 14 bases remaining between them. The CDR3 bases are TGTGCCAGCAGCTTGGAACAGGGCTCCTTGAATCAGCCCCAGCATTTT. It encodes CASSLEQGSLNQPQHF.

The chain carries TRBV11-2 and TRBJ2-7; D is perhaps TRBD1 (6 bases). The germline V gene has CDR1 SGHAT and CDR2 FQNNGV. CDR3 size: 14 residues. With 3 bases removed from V and 0 bases from J, the gap between germline ends came to 9 bases. The CDR3 reads CASSLSGVSYEQYF. The CDR3 DNA reads TGTGCCAGCAGCTTGTCAGGGGTCTCCTACGAGCAGTACTTC.

The J gene is TRBJ1-2, the V gene TRBV28, with 9 bases matching TRBD1. With V trimmed by 5 bases and J by 7 bases, 11 bases remained unmatched. The CDR3 spans 15 residues. Germline V CDR1 and CDR2: MDHEN, SYDVKM. The CDR3 is CASSPIPTGGGGYTF. For the CDR3, the DNA is TGTGCCAGCAGTCCAATCCCGACAGGGGGAGGTGGCTACACCTTC.

The V gene is TRBV7-9, the J gene TRBJ2-6; the D is unclear. The CDR3 covers 15 residues. Germline-derived CDR1 and CDR2 are SEHNR and FQNEAQ (reference sequence). The V end lost 0 bases, the J end lost 2 bases, and 5 bases lay between the germline ends. Written as DNA, the CDR3 is TGTGCCAGCAGCTTAGCCGGTACTGGGGCCAACGTCCTGACTTTC. Protein sequence: CASSLAGTGANVLTF.

The V and J genes are TRBV9 and TRBJ1-1, with TRBD1 as a possible D gene (6 bases). CDR1 and CDR2 from the germline V gene are SGDLS and YYNGEE. The CDR3 has 13 residues. V dropped 0 bases and J dropped 6 bases, with 9 bases sitting between them. The CDR3: CASSVVAGAEAFF. The CDR3 nucleotides read TGTGCCAGCAGCGTAGTGGCAGGGGCTGAAGCTTTCTTT.

This chain joins TRBV18 and TRBJ1-4; TRBD1 matches at 11 bases. This CDR3 comprises 17 residues. Germline CDR1 is KGHSH and CDR2 is LQKENI. V lost 4 bases, J lost 13 bases, and 17 bases stayed unmatched. This CDR3 reads CASSQGQGGQGASILFF. The DNA of the CDR3 is TGTGCCAGCTCACAGGGCCAAGGTGGACAGGGGGCCTCGATACTGTTTTTT.